This TCR beta chain was sequenced in a study of cytomegalovirus exposure and HLA in healthy donors. PCR primers comprised 60 Vbeta and 13 Jbeta primers. Method: immunoSEQ multiplex PCR; TCRdb's copy keeps in-frame clones and lacks some. The table lists about 77,000 clones. CDR1 and CDR2 (germline): MGHRA, YSYEKL. Germline trimming cut 0 bases from V and 6 bases from J; bases unmatched to any gene: 8. The CDR3 consists of 15 residues. Remarks on this clone: The antigen is not known.

General study results and limits: Later work associated more than 15,000 TCR beta sequences with HLA alleles at 0.05 false discovery rate.

Sequenced material: PBMCs. The rearrangement links TRBV4-1 to TRBJ2-7; 7 nucleotides agree with TRBD2. The sequence derives from a man between 50 and 59 years old in good health and CMV-seropositive. The CDR3 protein is CASSQDRGDAFEQYF. The CDR3 DNA follows: TGCGCCAGCAGCCAAGATCGGGGGGACGCCTTCGAGCAGTACTTC.